This TCR beta chain derives from a study of response to subunit inactivated influenza vaccine. This clonotype was picked up a small number of times. Its antigen is not known. The junction departs from the called germline gene at one end, perhaps through a read error. TCRdb independently ran MiXCR on the RT-PCR reads; one entry per CDR3 protein. The table includes about 700,000 distinct CDR3 sequences, approximately 15% detected once. This CDR3 is built from 11 residues. Germline CDR1 reads SQVTM; CDR2 reads ANQGSEA. Study-wide findings and caveats: Few new T cells, the authors suggested, are recruited by each seasonal influenza vaccination.

This receptor was identified in a man aged 50-59 years who received an inactivated influenza vaccine. This specimen was PBMCs from blood, taken around 15 days before vaccination. The V call is TRBV29-1, the J call TRBJ1-1; D gene unclear. The CDR3 DNA is TGTATCGTACGGATGAACACTGAAGCTTTCTTT. It is translated as CIVRMNTEAFF.